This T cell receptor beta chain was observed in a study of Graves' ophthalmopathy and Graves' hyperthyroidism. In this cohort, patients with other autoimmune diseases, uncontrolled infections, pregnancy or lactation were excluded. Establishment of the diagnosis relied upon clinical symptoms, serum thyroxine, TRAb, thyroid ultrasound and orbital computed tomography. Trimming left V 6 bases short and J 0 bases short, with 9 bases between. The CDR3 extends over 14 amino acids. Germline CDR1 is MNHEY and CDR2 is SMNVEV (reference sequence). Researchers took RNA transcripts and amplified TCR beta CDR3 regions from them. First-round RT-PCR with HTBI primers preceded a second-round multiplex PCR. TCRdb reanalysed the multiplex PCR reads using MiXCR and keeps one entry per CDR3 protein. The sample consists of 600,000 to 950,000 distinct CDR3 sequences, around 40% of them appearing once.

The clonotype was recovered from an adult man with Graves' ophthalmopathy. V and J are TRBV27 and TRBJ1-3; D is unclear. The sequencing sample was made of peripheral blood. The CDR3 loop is CASRGGSSGNTIYF. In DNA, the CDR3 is TGTGCCAGCAGGGGTGGCAGCTCTGGAAACACCATATATTTT.